These 5 T cell receptor beta chains originate from one sample sequenced in a study of T-cell memory formation after mild COVID-19. TCRdb re-called the 5' RACE reads with MiXCR, one entry per CDR3 protein. This table has some 260,000 distinct CDR3 sequences, about 17% appearing once. The sample was PBMCs or a T cell subset sorted from them (not recorded which). The source of these receptors is a young man who had mild COVID-19 (a few samples of this study predate the infection). Cell type and time point are not known.

This clonotype showed up just a few times. The chain has TRBV20-1 and TRBJ1-5; tentative D call: TRBD1 (6 bases). The V gene lost 3 bases and the J gene lost 4 bases, with 10 bases spanning the gap. The CDR3 runs 13 residues. From germline, CDR1 is DFQATT and CDR2 SNEGSKA (reference sequence). CDR3 in amino acids: CSASVRGNQPQHF. The CDR3 DNA sequence: TGCAGTGCTAGCGTCAGGGGAAATCAGCCCCAGCATTTT.

The rearrangement joins TRBV7-2 to TRBJ1-2; D possibly corresponds to TRBD1 (5 bases). The germline V and J ends were trimmed by 7 bases and 7 bases, with 10 bases remaining between them. This CDR3 is 11 amino acids long. Germline V gene lookup returns CDR1 SGHTA and CDR2 FQGNSA. In DNA form, the CDR3 reads TGTGCCAGCACCGGGGCGGGTGGCTACACCTTC. It yields the protein CASTGAGGYTF.

This chain links TRBV6-4 with TRBJ2-1, with 8 bases that match TRBD1. The CDR3 sequence is 18 residues long. Germline V gene sequence: CDR1 MRHNA, CDR2 SNTAGT. After removal of 5 bases from V and 1 base from J, the junction contained 13 bases not matched to a gene. The CDR3 DNA reads as TGTGCCAGCAGTCCTCGATCCTCCGGGACAGGATCCTACAATGAGCAGTTCTTC. Residues: CASSPRSSGTGSYNEQFF.

V gene TRBV12-3 or TRBV12-4 combines with J gene TRBJ2-1, with D possibly matching TRBD2 (6 bases). The CDR3 totals 16 residues. Trimming shortened V by 6 bases and J by 0 bases, and 15 bases separated the two germline ends. The DNA of the CDR3 is TGTGCCAGCAGCCGGAGGATGGGGGGCTCCTACAATGAGCAGTTCTTC. Translation gives CASSRRMGGSYNEQFF.

Here the CDR3 DNA reads TGTGCCAGCAGCACGCGACAGGAACTTTATGGCTACACCTTC. It translates to CASSTRQELYGYTF. The rearrangement joins TRBV12-3 or TRBV12-4 to TRBJ1-2; perhaps TRBD1 as D (6 bases). V was trimmed by 6 bases and J by 5 bases, leaving 16 bases between them. The CDR3 spans 14 residues.